One sample yielded the 2 T cell receptor beta chains listed below, sequenced in a study of CD8 T cells in acute hepatitis C reinfection. Time point specified: naive CD8 control sorted from an acute-time-point sample. TCRdb's table, derived via immunoSEQ multiplex PCR, lists solely in-frame clones and lacks some. Of over 30,000 clones listed, roughly 88% are singletons. Sample: naive CD8+ T cells from PBMCs. These receptors were collected from a young woman who spontaneously cleared hepatitis C infection.

A single count supports this clone. The chain couples TRBV7-9 to TRBJ2-7; the D is unclear. Trimming took 5 bases from V and 6 from J, leaving 11 bases between them. Germline V gives CDR1 SEHNR, CDR2 FQNEAQ (reference sequence). This CDR3 is 12 amino acids long. CDR3 in amino acids: CASSGPLPEQYF. The CDR3 region has the DNA TGTGCCAGCAGCGGACCGCTGCCCGAGCAGTACTTC.

This chain joins TRBV9 and TRBJ2-3, with 8 bases fitting TRBD1. Germline CDR1 SGDLS, CDR2 YYNGEE. After removal of 1 base from V and 4 bases from J, the junction contained 8 bases not matched to a gene. The CDR3 sequence is 16 residues long. The CDR3 nucleotides read TGTGCCAGCAGCGTATTTCTTCAGGGGGCTTCAGATACGCAGTATTTT. Residues: CASSVFLQGASDTQYF.